The clone carrying this T cell receptor (beta chain) was observed a few times. After removal of 7 bases from V and 2 bases from J, the junction contained 6 bases not matched to a gene. In germline, CDR1 is MNHNY, CDR2 SVGAGI (reference sequence). The CDR3 is 14 amino acids. One entry per CDR3 protein results from TCRdb running MiXCR on the 5' RACE reads. The data contain some 49,000 distinct CDR3 sequences, 7% to 10% of them singletons. The data originate from a study of early T cells in non-severe SARS-CoV-2 infection. V gene TRBV6-6 combines with J gene TRBJ2-7; 9 bases fit TRBD1. The sample comprised whole blood. The sequence derives from an adult who was a healthcare worker with PCR-confirmed SARS-CoV-2 infection or an uninfected control (not recorded which). CDR3 protein: CASIFGQGTYEQYF. The CDR3 DNA reads as TGTGCCAGCATATTTGGACAGGGGACCTACGAGCAGTACTTC.